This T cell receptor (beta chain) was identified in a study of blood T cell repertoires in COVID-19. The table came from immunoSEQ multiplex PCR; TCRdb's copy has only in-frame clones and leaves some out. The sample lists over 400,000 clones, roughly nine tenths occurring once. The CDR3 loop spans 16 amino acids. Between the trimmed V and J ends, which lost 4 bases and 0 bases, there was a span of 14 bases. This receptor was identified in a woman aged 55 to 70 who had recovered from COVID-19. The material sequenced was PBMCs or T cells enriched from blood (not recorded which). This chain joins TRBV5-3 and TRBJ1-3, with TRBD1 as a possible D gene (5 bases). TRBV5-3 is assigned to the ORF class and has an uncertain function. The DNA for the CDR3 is TGTGCCAGAAGCCGTCAGGGAAAGGGCTCTGGAAACACCATATATTTT. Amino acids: CARSRQGKGSGNTIYF.